This TCR beta chain was identified in a study of cytomegalovirus exposure and HLA in healthy donors. To note about this clone: What it binds is not known.

The PCR made use of 60 Vbeta and 13 Jbeta primers. Per the original data handling: Later reanalysis found 80 million or so unique TCR beta chains, some 10 million of them shared. Measured with immunoSEQ multiplex PCR; TCRdb has only the in-frame clones, and not every one. V and J calls and clone size are those listed in that table; D and trimming were worked out from the DNA. The sample carries 150,000 or so clones, about 74% recorded once. Germline assignment: CDR1 MNHEY and CDR2 SMNVEV (reference sequence). The CDR3 length is 11 residues. The study's findings and limits: Within an earlier analysis, most TCR beta V segments proved productive either about 87% or about 30% of the time. Specific recognition of CMV antigens was confirmed in vitro for a few chains (all CMV-associated). After further analysis at a later stage, 16,951 TCR beta sequences were associated with HLA alleles at 0.05 false discovery rate.

The TCR sequence derives from a man aged 40-55 years in good health and CMV-seropositive. This rearrangement joins TRBV27 to TRBJ2-5; D uncertain. The J call is doubtful: the DNA matches TRBJ2-7 better. What was sequenced was PBMCs. CDR3 region: CASSSHYEQYF. DNA for the CDR3: TGTGCCAGCAGTTCCCACTACGAGCAGTACTTC.